A single sample is the source of the 15 T cell receptor beta chains below, sequenced in a study of CD8+ T cells in alopecia areata. Sequencing relied on a cDNA template that was reverse transcribed from extracted RNA. Sequencing was performed with immunoSEQ multiplex PCR; in TCRdb, only in-frame clones are kept and a portion is missing. The data list some 110,000 clones, none observed once; about 19% falls to the top ten. The material sequenced was lesional skin. Receptors originate from a C3H/HeJ mouse with alopecia areata. This strain has MHC haplotype H2-k.

With respect to this clone: TCRdb lists a protein that is different at residue 13 from the translated DNA; the protein given here uses the DNA translation. Mouse germline and gene names are used. The CDR3 end lies 3 residues beyond the end of the read and is filled in from the germline J gene. The chain employs TRBV19 and TRBJ1-3, with TRBD1 matching over 7 bases. Unmatched junction bases numbered 7, after V lost 4 bases and J lost 0 bases. Germline CDR1 is FNHDT and CDR2 is SITEND (reference sequence). The CDR3 is 16 residues long. CDR3 DNA, as far as it was read: TGTGCCAGCAGTTCCGGGACAGCCTATTCTGGAAATACG. Its translation is CASSSGTAYSGNT. The complete CDR3 sequence is CASSSGTAYSGNTLYF.

Of note for this clone: Each gene name is a mouse one. The CDR3 end lies 4 residues beyond the end of the read and is filled in from the germline J gene. The chain joins TRBV13-2 to TRBJ1-2; 7 nucleotides agree with TRBD1. The germline V gene has CDR1 NNHNN and CDR2 SYGAGS (reference sequence). The CDR3 contains 14 residues. The ends lost 4 bases at V and 0 bases at J; junction bases unmatched: 3. CDR3 loop: CASGRDSTNSDYTF. The covered CDR3 bases are TGTGCCAGCGGTCGGGACAGCACAAACTCC.

This clone was observed a handful of times. Gene names and germline match the mouse. The CDR3 goes on 4 residues after the read ends, and that part is filled in from the germline J gene. The V gene is TRBV14, the J gene TRBJ2-5; no definite D call. This CDR3 region has 14 residues. Trimming stripped 1 base from V and 0 bases from J, with 6 bases between. Germline CDR1 is SGHDT and CDR2 is FRDEAV. The CDR3 bases that were read are TGTGCCAGCAGTTTCAACAGTAACCAAGAC. Protein sequence: CASSFNSNQD. From start to end, the CDR3 is CASSFNSNQDTQYF.

With regard to this clone: These gene names are mouse names. The missing CDR3 end, 4 residues past where the read stops, is filled in from the germline J gene. This chain joins TRBV13-3 and TRBJ2-2; 9 bases map to TRBD1. V gave up 5 bases and J gave up 3 bases; unmatched junction bases: 2. CDR1 is NNHDY and CDR2 is SYVADS in the germline V gene. This CDR3 has 14 amino acids. The CDR3 protein is CASRQGADTGQLYF. Incomplete CDR3 DNA: TGTGCCAGCAGACAGGGGGCTGACACCGGG. The full variable domain, completed using reference TRBV13-3 and TRBJ2-2, is EAAVTQSPRSKVAVTGGKVTLSCHQTNNHDYMYWYRQDTGHGLRLIHYSYVADSTEKGDIPDGYKASRPSQENFSLILELASLSQTAVYFCASRQGADTGQLYFGEGSKLTVL.

Note on this clone: Mouse names are used for the genes. Sequencing ends 4 residues short of the CDR3 end; the germline J gene provides the rest. The V gene is TRBV17, the J gene TRBJ2-3; 8 nucleotides line up with TRBD2. The CDR3 contains 15 residues. Germline V gene lookup returns CDR1 MNHDT and CDR2 YYDKIL. The ends lost 5 bases at V and 0 bases at J; junction bases unmatched: 4. The CDR3 DNA, read in part, is TGTGCTAGCAGTGAGACTGGGGCTAGTGCAGAA. Residues: CASSETGASAE. In full, the CDR3 reads CASSETGASAETLYF.

This clone has only a few counts. Genes and germline are mouse. The CDR3 end falls 4 residues outside the read, so it is completed with the germline J gene. The chain joins TRBV13-2 to TRBJ1-2; TRBD1 is a possible D gene (5 bases). This CDR3 contains 15 residues. Looked up from germline, CDR1 is NNHNN and CDR2 is SYGAGS (reference sequence). Trimming pared 0 bases from V and 1 base from J, leaving 10 bases between. The CDR3 DNA, read in part, is TGTGCCAGCGGTGATGCCCCGACAGAAAACTCC. Translated: CASGDAPTENS. The full CDR3 is CASGDAPTENSDYTF.

Remarks on this clone: Mouse names are used for the genes. From the germline J gene comes the end of the CDR3, since the read stops 4 residues before it. This rearrangement joins TRBV19 to TRBJ2-1; TRBD2 matches at 11 bases. There are 16 residues in the CDR3. The junction had 1 base not matched to a gene; V was cut back by 2 bases and J by 0 bases. CDR1 and CDR2 from the germline V gene are FNHDT and SITEND (reference sequence). The CDR3 protein is CASSMTGGDNYAEQFF. The part of the CDR3 DNA that was read is TGTGCCAGCAGTATGACTGGGGGGGATAACTATGCT.

About this clone: These gene names are mouse names. The read gets to within 4 residues of the CDR3 end, and the germline J gene fills in the rest. V usage is TRBV13-3 and J usage is TRBJ2-7, with 10 bases matching TRBD2. The CDR3 consists of 16 residues. Trimming removed 1 base from V and 2 bases from J; junction bases left unmatched: 6. CDR1 NNHDY and CDR2 SYVADS come from the germline V gene. The DNA read from the CDR3 is TGTGCCAGCAGTGATTCCCTGGGGGGGCGCGCCTAT. Its translation: CASSDSLGGRAY. The complete CDR3 sequence is CASSDSLGGRAYEQYF.

Worth noting for this clone: At residue 11, TCRdb's protein disagrees with the DNA translation; the protein shown here derives from the DNA. Genes here carry mouse names. Read data end 3 residues before the CDR3 end; the end is taken from the germline J gene. The chain employs TRBV1 and TRBJ1-6; TRBD1 aligns across 9 bases. TRBJ1-6 qualifies as an ORF whose function is uncertain. The CDR3 covers 14 residues. CDR1 and CDR2 from the germline V gene are NSQYPW and LRSPGD (reference sequence). V shed 0 bases and J 9 bases; nucleotides not matched to a gene: 0. The covered CDR3 bases are TGCACCTGCAGTGCAGAGGACAGGGGTTCGCCC. Its protein product is CTCSAEDRGSP. The whole CDR3 is CTCSAEDRGSPLYF.

On this clone: Mouse gene names and germline throughout. The sequenced fragment ends 4 residues before the CDR3 boundary, so the rest is inferred from the germline J gene. The chain links TRBV19 to TRBJ2-7, with 9 positions matching TRBD2. The CDR3 spans 14 residues. CDR1 and CDR2 from the germline V gene are FNHDT and SITEND (reference sequence). CDR3 DNA, as far as it was read: TGTGCCAGCAGTACCGACTGGGGGAGTTAT. Its translation: CASSTDWGSY. The full CDR3 protein reads CASSTDWGSYEQYF.

This clone has just a few counts. The gene names given are mouse names. The read finishes 4 residues shy of the CDR3 end, and the germline J gene is used to complete it. The chain carries TRBV1 and TRBJ2-5; TRBD1 aligns across 8 bases. J lost 0 bases, V lost 5 bases, and 4 bases had no gene match. Per the germline V gene, CDR1 is NSQYPW and CDR2 is LRSPGD (reference sequence). This CDR3 is built from 15 residues. CDR3 residues: CTCSHRGFNQDTQYF. The CDR3 DNA, read in part, is TGCACCTGCAGTCACAGGGGGTTTAACCAAGAC.

This clone was seen at least ten times. Gene names and germline refer to mouse. The read ends 4 residues before the CDR3 terminus; that terminus is restored from the germline J gene. Other DNA sequences from this sample encode an identical CDR3 as well. The chain joins TRBV13-3 to TRBJ1-2, with D perhaps TRBD1 (5 bases). Trimming took off 3 bases at V and 0 bases at J, with 9 bases between the two ends. The CDR3 is 14 amino acids. The germline V gene has CDR1 NNHDY and CDR2 SYVADS. Here the CDR3 reads CASSGDRTNSDYTF. The part of the CDR3 DNA that was read is TGTGCCAGCAGTGGAGACAGAACAAACTCC.

As for this clone: The listed genes are named as in mouse. The sequenced fragment ends 4 residues before the CDR3 boundary, so the rest is inferred from the germline J gene. The chain is built from TRBV13-2 and TRBJ2-3; D remains ambiguous. Germline CDR1 and CDR2: NNHNN and SYGAGS (reference sequence). V was trimmed by 0 bases and J by 0 bases, leaving 11 bases between them. The CDR3 extends over 16 amino acids. CDR3 sequence: CASGDDRGPSAETLYF. The DNA read from the CDR3 is TGTGCCAGCGGTGATGACAGAGGGCCTAGTGCAGAA.

This clone was picked up a small number of times. Each gene name is a mouse one. The CDR3 end lies 4 residues beyond the end of the read and is filled in from the germline J gene. V is TRBV13-3 and J is TRBJ1-4; TRBD1 matches 9 bases. The CDR3 consists of 17 residues. Trimming removed 4 bases from V and 1 base from J; junction bases left unmatched: 8. Germline V gene lookup returns CDR1 NNHDY and CDR2 SYVADS. Partial CDR3 DNA: TGTGCCAGCAGTTACAGGGGGCGCGTTTCTTCCAACGAA. The encoded protein is CASSYRGRVSSNE. The CDR3 as a whole reads CASSYRGRVSSNERLFF.

A remark on this clone: Gene names are the mouse ones. The read gets to within 4 residues of the CDR3 end, and the germline J gene fills in the rest. The chain couples TRBV1 to TRBJ1-4; 7 bases map to TRBD1. J lost 0 bases, V lost 7 bases, and 2 bases had no gene match. This CDR3 has 14 residues. Germline CDR1 and CDR2: NSQYPW and LRSPGD (reference sequence). The CDR3 is CTCTRGISNERLFF. CDR3 bases read: TGCACCTGCACCAGGGGGATTTCCAACGAA. The variable domain in full, with the rest retrieved from reference TRBV1 and TRBJ1-4, is VTLLEQNPRWRLVPRGQAVNLRCILKNSQYPWMSWYQQDLQKQLQWLFTLRSPGDKEVKSLPGADYLATRVTDTELRLQVANMSQGRTLYCTCTRGISNERLFFGHGTKLSVL.